The clone carrying this TCR beta chain was recorded many times. Antigen unknown. Germline CDR1 MGHRA, CDR2 YSYEKL. V was cut by 2 bases and J by 3 bases, with 5 bases left in between. The CDR3 spans 13 residues. TCRdb re-called the 5' RACE reads with MiXCR, one entry per CDR3 protein. The table records more than 150,000 distinct CDR3 sequences, about 18% of them present only once. These data belong to a study of CD8 T cells in ankylosing spondylitis. Regarding the study as a whole: One TCR beta motif, made up of seven to nine highly homologous variants, appeared characteristic of ankylosing spondylitis blood. Significant enrichment of disease-linked clones was reported in matched ankylosing spondylitis synovial fluid.

This sequence originates from a male donor between 5 and 29 years old with ankylosing spondylitis or in good health (not recorded which). The chain employs TRBV4-1 and TRBJ1-3; D is undetermined. The sample was blood, either unsorted or a sorted T cell fraction (not recorded which). CDR3: CASSQLYGNTIYF. DNA of the CDR3: TGCGCCAGCAGCCAATTATATGGAAACACCATATATTTT.